This is a list of T cell receptor beta chains from one sample in a study of blood T cell repertoires in COVID-19. The data were produced by immunoSEQ multiplex PCR, yet TCRdb's version contains in-frame clones alone and is incomplete. The data hold more than 95,000 clones, with about 85% observed a single time. Sequencing was done on a sample of peripheral blood. The origin of the receptors is a man aged 45-65 years with acute or convalescent COVID-19. Each CDR3 is given with its conserved first and last residue. D genes are given only for firm matches. Size values are once, few and many counts, or a class for expanded clones, and some rows have none.

J: TRBJ2-7; size: -; V: TRBV5-6; D: -; DNA: TGTGCCAGCAGCTTTCCCGTACAGAACTACGAGCAGTACTTC; CDR3: CASSFPVQNYEQYF
J: TRBJ2-7; size: -; V: TRBV28; D: -; DNA: TGTGCCAGCAGTACCCCACAGAATACCTACGAGCAGTACTTC; CDR3: CASSTPQNTYEQYF
J: TRBJ1-2; size: -; V: TRBV28; D: -; DNA: TGTGCCAGCAGCTCACCGGGAGGGAATAAGGCACGCGGCTATGGCTACACCTTC; CDR3: CASSSPGGNKARGYGYTF
J: TRBJ2-3; size: once; V: TRBV19; D: -; DNA: TGTGCCAGTAGCACAAGCACAGATACGCAGTATTTT; CDR3: CASSTSTDTQYF
J: TRBJ1-3; size: -; V: TRBV28; D: -; DNA: TGTGCCAGCAGTGGGTATGGAGGGGCAGATGCTGGAAACACCATATATTTT; CDR3: CASSGYGGADAGNTIYF
J: TRBJ2-7; size: -; V: TRBV7-9; D: -; DNA: TGTGCCAGCAGCTTAGGTACCGGTGGACAGACCTACGAGCAGTACTTC; CDR3: CASSLGTGGQTYEQYF
J: TRBJ1-5; size: -; V: TRBV19; D: -; DNA: TGTGCCAGTAGTATTTACGGGAGGCAGCCCCAGCATTTT; CDR3: CASSIYGRQPQHF
J: TRBJ2-7; size: -; V: TRBV5-1; D: TRBD1; DNA: TGCGCCAGTAGGAACAGGGGATACAACGAGCAGTACTTC; CDR3: CASRNRGYNEQYF
J: TRBJ2-7; size: -; V: TRBV11-2; D: -; DNA: TGTGCCAGCAGCGCCCGACTAGACTCCTACGAGCAGTACTTC; CDR3: CASSARLDSYEQYF
J: TRBJ1-1; size: -; V: TRBV19; D: -; DNA: TGTGCCAGTAGTATAGATCTTAGGGGCACTGAAGCTTTCTTT; CDR3: CASSIDLRGTEAFF
J: TRBJ2-6; size: -; V: TRBV10-3; D: -; DNA: TGTGCCATCAGTGACAGGCCCGAAGGAAGCAACGTCCTGACTTTC; CDR3: CAISDRPEGSNVLTF